This TCR beta chain was documented in a study of radiotherapy plus CTLA-4 blockade in lung cancer. Whole-study findings and limits: After treatment with radiotherapy plus ipilimumab, TCR clones that came from the tumor expanded in blood. Early blood T cell clone changes and increased post-radiation serum interferon-beta were reportedly the strongest response predictors.

The method was immunoSEQ multiplex PCR; TCRdb's version includes in-frame clones alone and lacks a portion of them. The table includes 95,000 to 150,000 clones, 85% to 90% detected once. Comment on this clone: Its matching antigen is unknown.

The sequencing used peripheral blood, collected from a patient treated with radiotherapy plus ipilimumab. This TCR derives from a human donor with non-small cell lung cancer that progressed on radiotherapy plus ipilimumab.

The CDR3 DNA sequence: TGTGCCAGCAGCCGGACAGGGGGTCCCTACGAGCAGTACTTC. This translates into CASSRTGGPYEQYF. The chain couples TRBV11-3 to TRBJ2-7, with TRBD1 matching 10 bases. Germline trimming cut 5 bases from V and 2 bases from J; bases unmatched to any gene: 3. Germline V gene data show CDR1 as SGHNT and CDR2 as YENEEA. This CDR3 is 14 amino acids long.